A selection of T cell receptor beta chains follows, all from one sample in a study of neurological immune-mediated disorders. A single record per CDR3 protein comes from TCRdb applying MiXCR to the 5' RACE reads. The sample shows fewer than 45,000 distinct CDR3 sequences, about 2.5% of them seen only once. Sequencing was carried out using PBMCs. The receptors shown here come from a man aged 30-40 years with multiple sclerosis. Both conserved end residues are part of each CDR3. The order of the fields is V gene, clone size, D gene, J gene, CDR3 protein, CDR3 DNA. The D gene is left open where the match is weak. Clone size, where shown, is once, few, many, or a class for clones that have expanded.

>TRBV7-2|many|TRBD1|TRBJ1-2
CASSRQGTGYGYTF
TGTGCCAGCAGTCGACAGGGGACGGGCTATGGCTACACCTTC
>TRBV7-2|many|NA|TRBJ2-5
CASIESSMETQYF
TGTGCCAGCATAGAGTCTAGCATGGAGACCCAGTACTTC
>TRBV5-1|many|NA|TRBJ2-7
CASSLKTGFSEQYF
TGCGCCAGCAGCTTGAAGACAGGTTTCTCCGAGCAGTACTTC
>TRBV29-1|many|NA|TRBJ1-1
CSARFGGNTEAFF
TGCAGCGCTCGCTTCGGGGGGAACACTGAAGCTTTCTTT
>TRBV6-6|many|NA|TRBJ1-3
CASSASGNTIYF
TGTGCCAGCAGTGCCTCTGGAAACACCATATATTTT
>TRBV20-1|many|TRBD2|TRBJ2-7
CSARGAAGGTSEQYF
TGCAGTGCTAGAGGTGCTGCGGGAGGAACAAGCGAGCAGTACTTC
>TRBV5-1|many|TRBD1|TRBJ2-6
CASSLGQGAFVLTF
TGCGCCAGCAGCCTGGGACAGGGGGCTTTCGTCCTGACTTTC
>TRBV20-1|few|NA|TRBJ2-7
CSARLPPGYEQYF
TGCAGTGCTAGGCTCCCCCCAGGCTACGAGCAGTACTTC
>TRBV28|NA|NA|TRBJ2-2
CASSSAPTTGELFF
TGTGCCAGCAGTTCCGCACCTACGACCGGGGAGCTGTTTTTT
>TRBV20-1|many|NA|TRBJ1-1
CSARRTPNTEAFF
TGCAGTGCAAGGCGGACACCGAACACTGAAGCTTTCTTT
>TRBV15|many|NA|TRBJ2-1
CATRSSPGRFNEQFF
TGTGCCACCAGAAGCTCGCCAGGAAGGTTCAATGAGCAGTTCTTC
>TRBV7-9|many|NA|TRBJ2-7
CASSLGYGEQYF
TGTGCCAGCAGCTTGGGGTATGGGGAGCAGTACTTC
>TRBV6-2/TRBV6-3|many|NA|TRBJ2-3
CASRDLGYTASDTQYF
TGTGCCAGCAGGGACCTAGGCTACACAGCTTCAGATACGCAGTATTTT
>TRBV5-6|many|NA|TRBJ1-5
CASSFGNSNQPQHF
TGTGCCAGCAGCTTCGGCAATAGCAATCAGCCCCAGCATTTT
>TRBV5-1|NA|NA|TRBJ2-7
CASSAPLGRAGRTDYEQYF
TGCGCCAGCAGCGCCCCTCTCGGTAGAGCGGGACGGACAGATTACGAGCAGTACTTC
>TRBV5-5|NA|NA|TRBJ2-3
CASSLEFDTQYF
TGTGCCAGCAGCTTGGAGTTCGATACGCAGTATTTT
>TRBV5-1|many|NA|TRBJ2-1
CASSLSGGDYNEQFF
TGCGCCAGCAGCTTGAGCGGTGGGGACTACAATGAGCAGTTCTTC
>TRBV5-1|many|TRBD1|TRBJ2-2
CASGTDNTGELFF
TGCGCCAGCGGGACAGACAACACCGGGGAGCTGTTTTTT
>TRBV20-1|many|NA|TRBJ2-7
CSAMETGRSYEQYF
TGCAGTGCTATGGAGACAGGGAGGTCCTACGAGCAGTACTTC
>TRBV12-3/TRBV12-4|many|NA|TRBJ2-2
CASSFRPGELFF
TGTGCCAGCAGTTTTCGTCCCGGGGAGCTGTTTTTT
>TRBV27|many|NA|TRBJ2-7
CASRLTGSLEQYF
TGTGCCAGCAGATTGACAGGCTCTCTCGAGCAGTACTTC
>TRBV12-3/TRBV12-4|many|NA|TRBJ1-2
CASSLRRQAYGYTF
TGTGCCAGCAGTTTACGCCGACAGGCGTATGGCTACACCTTC
>TRBV20-1|medium-sized|NA|TRBJ1-2
CSAGGHYNYGYTF
TGCAGTGCCGGTGGACACTATAACTATGGCTACACCTTC
>TRBV7-2|few|NA|TRBJ2-3
CASSQPVAGDGTDKQYF
TGTGCCAGCAGCCAGCCGGTTGCGGGAGATGGGACAGATAAGCAGTATTTT
>TRBV20-1|many|NA|TRBJ2-7
CSARDVGQGLYEQYF
TGCAGTGCTAGAGATGTCGGGCAGGGTCTCTACGAGCAGTACTTC
>TRBV5-1|NA|NA|TRBJ2-7
CASSLGNEQYF
TGCGCCAGCAGCTTGGGGAACGAGCAGTACTTC
>TRBV7-2|many|TRBD1|TRBJ2-1
CASSDHTGGAGNEQFF
TGTGCCAGCAGCGACCACACAGGGGGCGCGGGTAATGAGCAGTTCTTC
>TRBV20-1|many|TRBD1|TRBJ1-1
CSARMTGGTEAFF
TGCAGTGCTAGAATGACAGGGGGCACTGAAGCTTTCTTT
>TRBV15|many|NA|TRBJ2-5
CATSRGKGETQYF
TGTGCCACCAGCAGGGGAAAAGGCGAGACCCAGTACTTC
>TRBV20-1|many|TRBD1|TRBJ1-1
CRLQGGTEAFF
TGCAGGCTACAGGGGGGCACTGAAGCTTTCTTT
>TRBV14|many|NA|TRBJ2-2
CASSPLQTGELFF
TGTGCCAGCAGCCCTCTGCAGACCGGGGAGCTGTTTTTT
>TRBV20-1|many|TRBD1|TRBJ2-2
CSASPGDRGHVGELFF
TGCAGTGCTTCCCCAGGAGACAGGGGTCATGTCGGGGAGCTGTTTTTT
>TRBV7-3|many|TRBD1|TRBJ2-3
CASSLLRGQGDTQYF
TGTGCCAGCAGCCTCCTCAGGGGGCAGGGAGATACGCAGTATTTT
>TRBV6-4|many|NA|TRBJ1-2
CASSEGFGYTF
TGTGCCAGCAGTGAAGGGTTTGGCTACACCTTC
>TRBV5-1|medium-sized|NA|TRBJ1-4
CASSIAPGEKLFF
TGCGCCAGCAGCATCGCACCGGGCGAAAAACTGTTTTTT
>TRBV12-3/TRBV12-4|many|TRBD1|TRBJ1-6
CASSKQGRGSPLHF
TGTGCCAGCAGTAAACAGGGGCGAGGTTCACCCCTCCACTTT
>TRBV27|many|TRBD1|TRBJ1-2
CASKTGGGYTF
TGTGCCAGCAAAACAGGGGGTGGCTACACCTTC
>TRBV20-1|many|TRBD1|TRBJ2-5
CSARDRDRGQETQYF
TGCAGTGCTAGAGACCGGGACAGGGGGCAAGAGACCCAGTACTTC
>TRBV20-1|NA|NA|TRBJ1-6
CSASEGGSPLHF
TGCAGTGCTAGTGAGGGAGGATCACCCCTCCACTTT
>TRBV5-1|many|NA|TRBJ2-1
CASSFEGGEQFF
TGCGCCAGCAGCTTCGAAGGGGGTGAGCAGTTCTTC
>TRBV4-3|many|TRBD2|TRBJ2-1
CASSQAPSGYTDEQFF
TGCGCCAGCAGCCAGGCCCCTAGCGGCTATACGGATGAGCAGTTCTTC
>TRBV20-1|many|TRBD2|TRBJ2-3
CSANQAGSLGDTQYF
TGCAGTGCTAATCAAGCGGGGAGCCTCGGGGATACGCAGTATTTT
>TRBV7-9|many|NA|TRBJ2-5
CASSLDSPEETQYF
TGTGCCAGCAGCTTAGATAGCCCCGAAGAGACCCAGTACTTC
>TRBV7-6|NA|TRBD2|TRBJ2-7
CASSPLAGGPTHEQYF
TGTGCCAGCAGCCCGTTAGCGGGAGGGCCTACCCACGAGCAGTACTTC
>TRBV7-2|many|TRBD2|TRBJ2-7
CASSQTSGIYEQYF
TGTGCCAGCAGCCAAACTAGCGGGATCTACGAGCAGTACTTC
>TRBV20-1|many|TRBD1|TRBJ2-1
CSAKTGGIYNEQFF
TGCAGTGCCAAGACAGGGGGGATCTACAATGAGCAGTTCTTC
>TRBV3-1|many|NA|TRBJ1-2
CASSQGQGQDYGYTF
TGTGCCAGCAGCCAAGGGCAGGGGCAGGACTATGGCTACACCTTC
>TRBV5-5|many|NA|TRBJ2-1
CASSFERGGDEQFF
TGTGCCAGCAGCTTTGAAAGAGGCGGGGATGAGCAGTTCTTC
>TRBV10-2|many|NA|TRBJ1-2
CASSEESAGRPNYGYTF
TGCGCCAGCAGTGAGGAGTCAGCAGGCCGACCTAACTATGGCTACACCTTC
>TRBV7-7|many|NA|TRBJ2-5
CASSLGRVSETQYF
TGTGCCAGCAGCTTAGGAAGGGTGTCAGAGACCCAGTACTTC